This entry lists 25 T cell receptor beta chains sequenced from one sample in a study of early T cells in non-severe SARS-CoV-2 infection. TCRdb itself ran the 5' RACE reads through MiXCR, one entry per CDR3 protein. This sample has about 77,000 distinct CDR3 sequences; around 10% occur once, and the top ten carry 15% to 18%. Sample: whole blood, taken at baseline. Receptors were obtained from an adult who was a healthcare worker with PCR-confirmed SARS-CoV-2 infection or an uninfected control (not recorded which). The donor label of this sample is uncertain.

This clonotype came up many times. The rearrangement joins TRBV7-6 to TRBJ2-7, with 7 bases fitting TRBD1. After removal of 2 bases from V and 6 bases from J, the junction contained 19 bases not matched to a gene. Germline V lookup: CDR1 SGHVS, CDR2 FNYEAQ. This CDR3 comprises 18 residues. The CDR3 sequence: CASSLYHSGTEGRSEQYF. CDR3 DNA: TGTGCCAGCAGCTTATATCACTCGGGGACAGAGGGCCGTAGCGAGCAGTACTTC.

The genes are TRBV7-8 and TRBJ2-7; D uncertain. Deletions cut 5 bases from V and 2 bases from J, with 10 bases between. Germline V gene sequence: CDR1 SGHVS, CDR2 FQNEAQ. The CDR3 loop spans 13 amino acids. The CDR3 here is CASSPSRAYEQYF. CDR3 in DNA: TGTGCCAGCAGCCCTTCTAGAGCCTACGAGCAGTACTTC. Based on the CDR3 plus reference TRBV7-8 and TRBJ2-7, the full variable domain is GAGVSQSPRYKVAKRGQDVALRCDPISGHVSLFWYQQALGQGPEFLTYFQNEAQLDKSGLPSDRFFAERPEGSVSTLKIQRTQQEDSAVYLCASSPSRAYEQYFGPGTRLTVT.

In this sample, this clonotype turned up many times. This CDR3 reads CASSPAGPQYF. Here the CDR3 DNA reads TGTGCCAGCAGCCCCGCCGGTCCGCAGTATTTT. The chain joins TRBV7-2 to TRBJ2-3; D call uncertain. Germline CDR1 is SGHTA and CDR2 is FQGNSA. The CDR3 runs to 11 residues. V shed 5 bases and J shed 10 bases, with 10 bases lying between them.

V is TRBV5-5 and J is TRBJ1-2; D might be TRBD1 (5 bases). Germline V gene data show CDR1 as SGHKS and CDR2 as YYEKEE (reference sequence). Trimming left V 0 bases short and J 6 bases short, with 15 bases between. The CDR3 runs to 15 residues. The CDR3: CASSLGVHGADGYTF. The CDR3 region has the DNA TGTGCCAGCAGCTTGGGGGTACACGGGGCTGATGGCTACACCTTC.

About this clonotype itself: A much larger clone differs by one base, so this may be a read error. The chain joins TRBV11-2 to TRBJ2-1, with TRBD1 matching 7 bases. The CDR3 length is 14 residues. The germline gives CDR1 SGHAT, CDR2 FQNNGV. The CDR3 DNA follows: TGTGCCAGCAGCTTTGGGGACAGATACAATGAGCAGTGCTTC. Translated: CASSFGDRYNEQCF.

The chain recombines TRBV7-2 with TRBJ2-7; D perhaps matches TRBD2 (5 bases). Looked up from germline, CDR1 is SGHTA and CDR2 is FQGNSA. Trimming took 2 bases from V and 0 from J, leaving 11 bases between them. The length of the CDR3 is 15 residues. CDR3 coding DNA: TGTGCCAGCAGCTTACGCGGGCTGAGCTCCTACGAGCAGTACTTC. Its protein product is CASSLRGLSSYEQYF.

This clonotype was observed at least ten times. The V gene is TRBV7-3, the J gene TRBJ2-5, with TRBD2 matching over 10 bases. In germline, CDR1 is SGHTA, CDR2 FQGTGA. After removal of 5 bases from V and 1 base from J, the junction contained 4 bases not matched to a gene. The CDR3 has 15 amino acids. CDR3 sequence (DNA): TGTGCCAGCAGCATGGGACTAGCGAGCCAAGAGACCCAGTACTTC. This codes for CASSMGLASQETQYF.

In this sample, this clonotype turned up many times. J is TRBJ1-1 and V is TRBV6-2 or TRBV6-3; D ambiguous. In germline, CDR1 is MNHEY, CDR2 SVGEGT. V was cut by 1 base and J by 5 bases, with 8 bases left in between. The CDR3 length is 13 residues. The CDR3 is CASSYLQRTEAFF. The CDR3, as DNA: TGTGCCAGCAGTTACTTACAAAGAACTGAAGCTTTCTTT.

The chain employs TRBV7-3 and TRBJ2-1, with unresolved D. The ends were cut back, 0 bases at V and 7 bases at J, with 13 bases in the middle. CDR1 and CDR2 (germline): SGHTA, FQGTGA. This CDR3 spans 15 amino acids. DNA of the CDR3: TGTGCCAGCAGCTTAACTTGGGCCCAGTTAAATGAGCAGTTCTTC. Its translation: CASSLTWAQLNEQFF.

This clonotype was counted ten times or more. This chain uses TRBV5-1 with TRBJ1-2; 8 positions match TRBD1. V gave up 3 bases and J gave up 4 bases; unmatched junction bases: 2. Germline CDR1 and CDR2: SGHRS and YFSETQ. CDR3 length: 13 residues. DNA for the CDR3: TGCGCCAGCAGCTCAACAGGGGGCTATGGCTACACCTTC. Its protein is CASSSTGGYGYTF.

This clonotype was picked up a small number of times. The gene calls are TRBV21-1 and TRBJ1-1. TRBV21-1 is listed as a pseudogene. This CDR3 is 15 amino acids long. The CDR3 reads CASSKAGISNTEAFF. The CDR3 DNA reads as TGTGCCAGCAGCAAAGCCGGCATTTCAAACACTGAAGCTTTCTTT.

This clonotype was detected once. The chain recombines TRBV12-3 or TRBV12-4 with TRBJ2-2; D tentatively fits TRBD1 or TRBD2 (5 bases each). V gave up 8 bases and J gave up 1 base, with 14 bases separating them. The CDR3 runs 15 residues. CDR3 protein: CASRGARRNTGELFF. In DNA, the CDR3 is TGTGCCAGCCGAGGGGCCAGGAGGAACACCGGGGAGCTGTTTTTT.

This clonotype came up a few times. The chain has TRBV18 and TRBJ1-1; D gene unclear. From germline, CDR1 is KGHSH and CDR2 LQKENI. With 6 bases removed from V and 1 base from J, the gap between germline ends came to 6 bases. The CDR3 runs to 12 residues. For the CDR3, the DNA is TGTGCCAGCTCGCTGAAGAACACTGAAGCTTTCTTT. Its protein product is CASSLKNTEAFF.

V is TRBV13 and J is TRBJ1-2; D is perhaps TRBD1 (6 bases). The CDR3 has 13 residues. CDR1 PRHDT and CDR2 FYEKMQ come from the germline V gene (reference sequence). V was trimmed by 6 bases and J by 8 bases, leaving 16 bases between them. For the CDR3, the DNA is TGTGCCAGCAGACAGGGATCCTCTATGGGCTACACCTTC. It is translated as CASRQGSSMGYTF.

The V and J genes are TRBV29-1 and TRBJ1-2; TRBD1 might be the D (6 bases). Germline V gives CDR1 SQVTM, CDR2 ANQGSEA. This CDR3 spans 19 amino acids. Between the trimmed V and J ends, which lost 2 bases and 0 bases, there was a span of 25 bases. The CDR3 DNA sequence: TGCAGCGTTGAAACGGGCGTCAGGGGCCACGTTATTACTAACTATGGCTACACCTTC. This codes for CSVETGVRGHVITNYGYTF.

The sample holds many counts of this clonotype. This chain links TRBV4-1 with TRBJ1-6; TRBD1 matches 7 bases. Trimming at V came to 1 base and at J to 10 bases, leaving 7 bases not matched to a gene. CDR1 and CDR2 (germline): MGHRA, YSYEKL. CDR3 size: 15 residues. The DNA of the CDR3 is TGCGCCAGCAGCCAAGCGCCTACAGGGGAATCACCCCTCCACTTT. Protein product: CASSQAPTGESPLHF.

This clonotype was observed a few times. The chain recombines TRBV4-1 with TRBJ2-1, with D maybe TRBD2 (5 bases). This CDR3 comprises 14 residues. Trimming took off 0 bases at V and 6 bases at J, with 9 bases between the two ends. CDR1 MGHRA and CDR2 YSYEKL come from the germline V gene. The CDR3 DNA reads TGCGCCAGCAGCCAAGAAGGACTTTTCAATGAGCAGTTCTTC. Translation: CASSQEGLFNEQFF.

V and J are TRBV14 and TRBJ2-2; maybe TRBD1 (6 bases). Germline V gives CDR1 SGHDN, CDR2 FVKESK. The CDR3 extends over 15 amino acids. Trimming cost V 4 bases and J 1 base, with 10 bases left between them. CDR3 sequence (DNA): TGTGCCAGCAGCCCCACGGGACAGAACACCGGGGAGCTGTTTTTT. Its translation: CASSPTGQNTGELFF.

This chain connects TRBV18 to TRBJ2-1; TRBD2 agrees at 10 bases. Germline CDR1 KGHSH, CDR2 LQKENI. CDR3 length: 13 amino acids. The ends lost 4 bases at V and 6 bases at J; junction bases unmatched: 0. The CDR3 nucleotides are TGTGCCAGCTCACGACTAGCGGGCAATGAGCAGTTCTTC. It translates to CASSRLAGNEQFF.

This clonotype came up once. Being one base from a much bigger clone, this may be a read error. This sequence joins TRBV7-7 and TRBJ2-3; the match to TRBD2 covers 10 bases. In germline, CDR1 is SSHAT, CDR2 FNYEAQ (reference sequence). The CDR3 is made up of 15 amino acids. V shed 5 bases, J shed 0 bases, and the junction held 2 bases outside the gene matches. The CDR3 loop is CASSKTSGSTDTQYF. The DNA for the CDR3 is TGTGCCAGCAGCAAGACTAGCGGGAGCACAGATACGCAGTATTTT.

This chain joins TRBV11-2 and TRBJ2-1; D not certain. Deletions cut 2 bases from V and 4 bases from J, with 6 bases between. The length of the CDR3 is 13 residues. Per the germline V gene, CDR1 is SGHAT and CDR2 is FQNNGV. This CDR3 reads CASSLIEYNEQFF. CDR3 DNA: TGTGCCAGCAGCTTAATAGAATACAATGAGCAGTTCTTC.

This clonotype was seen a handful of times. J is TRBJ2-2 and V is TRBV19; TRBD2 matches 8 bases. CDR1 and CDR2 from the germline V gene are LNHDA and SQIVND (reference sequence). Trimming at V came to 5 bases and at J to 6 bases, leaving 5 bases not matched to a gene. The CDR3 contains 14 residues. CDR3 in DNA: TGTGCCAGTAGTCTTGGACTAGCCTCCGGGGAGCTGTTTTTT. Its protein is CASSLGLASGELFF.

This clonotype was detected only a few times. This chain links TRBV5-4 with TRBJ1-5, with a possible D match to TRBD1 (6 bases). The CDR3 consists of 14 residues. Germline lookup yields CDR1 SGHNT and CDR2 YYREEE (reference sequence). V was trimmed by 4 bases and J by 7 bases, leaving 15 bases between them. CDR3 sequence: CASSTNPGEQPQHF. Here the CDR3 DNA reads TGTGCCAGCAGCACGAACCCAGGGGAACAGCCCCAGCATTTT.

The chain couples TRBV7-2 to TRBJ2-3, with D tentatively TRBD2 (6 bases). V lost 3 bases to trimming and J lost 5 bases, with 12 bases between them. Germline V gene data show CDR1 as SGHTA and CDR2 as FQGNSA. There are 14 residues in the CDR3. The CDR3 DNA follows: TGTGCCAGCAGCTTTGCTAGCGAGGGAGATACGCAGTATTTT. Its protein is CASSFASEGDTQYF.

This clonotype was recorded a few times. V gene TRBV29-1 combines with J gene TRBJ2-7; D not certain. V was shortened by 5 bases and J by 3 bases, with 17 bases between the two germline ends. This CDR3 contains 14 residues. From germline, CDR1 is SQVTM and CDR2 ANQGSEA. CDR3 nucleotide sequence: TGCAGCGTTCTCGCACCGCTACAAGGCTACGAGCAGTACTTC. Translated, it gives CSVLAPLQGYEQYF.